The entry that follows covers one T cell receptor beta chain sequence. The antigen is unknown. The data originate from a study of cytomegalovirus exposure and HLA in healthy donors. Study observations and caveats: The authors excluded some V segments, including TRBV6-2 and TRBV6-3, as indistinguishable. A few of the chains that were CMV-associated were confirmed in vitro to be specific for CMV antigens.

V dropped 7 bases and J dropped 13; count of bases not matched to a gene: 8. This CDR3 comprises 13 residues. Per the germline V gene, CDR1 is SNHLY and CDR2 is FYNNEI. The PCR had 60 Vbeta and 13 Jbeta primers. The protocol was immunoSEQ multiplex PCR, while the TCRdb copy is restricted to in-frame clones and leaves out a portion. The sample has 100,000 to 150,000 clones, 77% seen once. This TCR came from a male donor in good health and CMV-seropositive. The chain recombines TRBV2 with TRBJ1-6; 9 nucleotides align to TRBD1. The sequencing sample was made of PBMCs. DNA of the CDR3: TGTGCCAGCACTAACAGGGGGCGCGGGCCCCTCCACTTT. Protein sequence: CASTNRGRGPLHF.